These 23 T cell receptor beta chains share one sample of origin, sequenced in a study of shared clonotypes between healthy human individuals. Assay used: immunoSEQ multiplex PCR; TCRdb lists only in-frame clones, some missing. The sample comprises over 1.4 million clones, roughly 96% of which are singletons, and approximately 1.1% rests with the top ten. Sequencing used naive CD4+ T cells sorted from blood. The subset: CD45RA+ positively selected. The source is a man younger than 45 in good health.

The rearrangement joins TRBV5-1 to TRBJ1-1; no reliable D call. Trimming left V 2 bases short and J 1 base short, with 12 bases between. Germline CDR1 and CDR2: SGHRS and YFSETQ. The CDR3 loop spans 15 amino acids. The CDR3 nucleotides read TGCGCCAGCAGCTTTATACCTTCAGGGAACACTGAAGCTTTCTTT. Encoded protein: CASSFIPSGNTEAFF.

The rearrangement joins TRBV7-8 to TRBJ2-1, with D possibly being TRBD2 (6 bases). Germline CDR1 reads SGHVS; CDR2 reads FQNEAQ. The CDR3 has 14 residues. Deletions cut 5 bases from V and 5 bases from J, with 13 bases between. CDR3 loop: CASSPWVADNEQFF. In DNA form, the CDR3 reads TGTGCCAGCAGCCCCTGGGTAGCGGACAATGAGCAGTTCTTC.

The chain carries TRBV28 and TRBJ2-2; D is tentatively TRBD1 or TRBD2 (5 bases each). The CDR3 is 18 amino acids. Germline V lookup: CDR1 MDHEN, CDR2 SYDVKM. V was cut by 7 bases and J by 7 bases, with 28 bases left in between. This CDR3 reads CASTELLGPSRGHGELFF. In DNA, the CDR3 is TGTGCCAGCACCGAGCTTTTGGGGCCTAGCCGGGGTCACGGGGAGCTGTTTTTT. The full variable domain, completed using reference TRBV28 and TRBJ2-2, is DVKVTQSSRYLVKRTGEKVFLECVQDMDHENMFWYRQDPGLGLRLIYFSYDVKMKEKGDIPEGYSVSREKKERFSLILESASTNQTSMYLCASTELLGPSRGHGELFFGEGSRLTVL.

The CDR3 spells CASSFPQTGASYEQYF. DNA of the CDR3: TGTGCCAGCAGCTTCCCTCAGACAGGGGCCAGCTACGAGCAGTACTTC. The V call is TRBV7-9, the J call TRBJ2-7; 8 bases map to TRBD1. Germline V gene sequence: CDR1 SEHNR, CDR2 FQNEAQ (reference sequence). V was clipped by 3 bases and J by 3 bases; unmatched bases: 10. The CDR3 length is 16 residues. The entire variable domain, with the rest obtained from reference TRBV7-9 and TRBJ2-7, is as follows: DTGVSQNPRHKITKRGQNVTFRCDPISEHNRLYWYRQTLGQGPEFLTYFQNEAQLEKSRLLSDRFSAERPKGSFSTLEIQRTEQGDSAMYLCASSFPQTGASYEQYFGPGTRLTVT.

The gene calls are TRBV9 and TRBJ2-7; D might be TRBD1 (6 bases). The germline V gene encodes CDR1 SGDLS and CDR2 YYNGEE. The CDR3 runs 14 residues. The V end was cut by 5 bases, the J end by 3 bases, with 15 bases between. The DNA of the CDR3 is TGTGCCAGCAGTTCCCGGGACACGTACTACGAGCAGTACTTC. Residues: CASSSRDTYYEQYF.

The CDR3, as DNA: TGTGCATTGGGAGAACAAAACATTCAGTACTTC. It encodes CALGEQNIQYF. This chain connects TRBV6-1 to TRBJ2-4, with a possible D match to TRBD2 (5 bases). The CDR3 spans 11 residues. Germline V gene sequence: CDR1 MNHNS, CDR2 SASEGT.

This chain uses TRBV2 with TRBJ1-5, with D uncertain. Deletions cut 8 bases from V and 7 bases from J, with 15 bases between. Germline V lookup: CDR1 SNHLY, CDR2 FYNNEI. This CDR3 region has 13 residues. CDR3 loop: CASASEGEQPQHF. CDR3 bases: TGTGCCAGCGCTTCTGAGGGAGAGCAGCCCCAGCATTTT.

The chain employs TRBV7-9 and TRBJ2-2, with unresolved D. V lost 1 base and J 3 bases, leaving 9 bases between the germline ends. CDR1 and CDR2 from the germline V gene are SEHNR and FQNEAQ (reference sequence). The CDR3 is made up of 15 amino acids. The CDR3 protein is CASSLGGFDTGELFF. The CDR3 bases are TGTGCCAGCAGCTTAGGAGGATTCGACACCGGGGAGCTGTTTTTT.

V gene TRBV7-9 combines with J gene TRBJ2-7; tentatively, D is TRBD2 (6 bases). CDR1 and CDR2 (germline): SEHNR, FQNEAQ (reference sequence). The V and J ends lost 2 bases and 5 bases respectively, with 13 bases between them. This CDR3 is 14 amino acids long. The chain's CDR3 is CASSLTETSHEQYF. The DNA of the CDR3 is TGTGCCAGCAGCTTAACCGAGACTAGTCACGAGCAGTACTTC.

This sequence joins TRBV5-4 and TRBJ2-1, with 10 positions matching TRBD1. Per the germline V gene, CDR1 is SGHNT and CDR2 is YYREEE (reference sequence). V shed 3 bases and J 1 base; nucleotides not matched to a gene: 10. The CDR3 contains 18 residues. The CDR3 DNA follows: TGTGCCAGCAGCTCACGACAGGGGGCAAAGGGATCCTACAATGAGCAGTTCTTC. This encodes CASSSRQGAKGSYNEQFF.

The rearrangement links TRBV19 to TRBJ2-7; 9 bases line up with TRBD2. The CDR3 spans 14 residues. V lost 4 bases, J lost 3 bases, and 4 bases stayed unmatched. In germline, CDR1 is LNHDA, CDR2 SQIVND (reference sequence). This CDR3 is CASSTRTSVYEQYF. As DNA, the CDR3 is TGTGCCAGTAGTACTCGGACTAGCGTCTACGAGCAGTACTTC.

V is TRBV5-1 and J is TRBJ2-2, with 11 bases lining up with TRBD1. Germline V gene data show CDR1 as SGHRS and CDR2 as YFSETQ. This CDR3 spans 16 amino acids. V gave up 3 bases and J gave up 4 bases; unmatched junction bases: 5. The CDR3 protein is CASSSGQGAATGELFF. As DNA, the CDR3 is TGCGCCAGCAGCTCCGGACAGGGGGCTGCCACCGGGGAGCTGTTTTTT.

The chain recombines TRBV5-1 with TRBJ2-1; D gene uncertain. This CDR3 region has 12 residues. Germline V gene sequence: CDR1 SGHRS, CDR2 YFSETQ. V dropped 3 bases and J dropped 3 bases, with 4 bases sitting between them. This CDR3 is CASSWDYNEQFF. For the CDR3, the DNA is TGCGCCAGCAGCTGGGACTACAATGAGCAGTTCTTC. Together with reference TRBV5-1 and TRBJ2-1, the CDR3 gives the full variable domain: KAGVTQTPRYLIKTRGQQVTLSCSPISGHRSVSWYQQTPGQGLQFLFEYFSETQRNKGNFPGRFSGRQFSNSRSEMNVSTLELGDSALYLCASSWDYNEQFFGPGTRLTVL.

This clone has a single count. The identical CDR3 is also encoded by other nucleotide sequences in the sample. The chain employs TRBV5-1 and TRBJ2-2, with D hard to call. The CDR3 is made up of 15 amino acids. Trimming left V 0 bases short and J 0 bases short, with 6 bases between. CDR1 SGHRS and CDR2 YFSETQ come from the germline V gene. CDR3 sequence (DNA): TGCGCCAGCAGCTTGGGACACGCGAACACCGGGGAGCTGTTTTTT. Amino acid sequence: CASSLGHANTGELFF.

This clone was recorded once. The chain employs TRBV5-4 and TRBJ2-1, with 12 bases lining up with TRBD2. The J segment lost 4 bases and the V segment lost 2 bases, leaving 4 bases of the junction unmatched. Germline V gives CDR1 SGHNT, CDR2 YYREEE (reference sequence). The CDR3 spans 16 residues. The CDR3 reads CASSFPGLAGYNEQFF. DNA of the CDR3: TGTGCCAGCAGCTTCCCCGGACTAGCGGGGTACAATGAGCAGTTCTTC. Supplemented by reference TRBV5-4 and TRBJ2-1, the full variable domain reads ETGVTQSPTHLIKTRGQQVTLRCSSQSGHNTVSWYQQALGQGPQFIFQYYREEENGRGNFPPRFSGLQFPNYSSELNVNALELDDSALYLCASSFPGLAGYNEQFFGPGTRLTVL.

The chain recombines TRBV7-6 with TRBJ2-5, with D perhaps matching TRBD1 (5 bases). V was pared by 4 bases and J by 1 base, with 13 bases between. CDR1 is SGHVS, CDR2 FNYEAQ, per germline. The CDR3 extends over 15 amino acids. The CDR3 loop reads CASSSMGLSQETQYF. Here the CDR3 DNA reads TGTGCCAGCAGCTCAATGGGGCTATCCCAAGAGACCCAGTACTTC.

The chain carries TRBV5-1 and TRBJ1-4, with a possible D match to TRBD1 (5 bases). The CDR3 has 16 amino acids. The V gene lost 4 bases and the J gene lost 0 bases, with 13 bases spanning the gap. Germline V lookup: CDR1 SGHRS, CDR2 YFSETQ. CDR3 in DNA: TGCGCCAGCAGCCGGCTGCAGGGCGCAACTAATGAAAAACTGTTTTTT. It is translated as CASSRLQGATNEKLFF.

CDR3 in DNA: TGTGCCAGCAGCTTACGACGGTCCTTAGAGCCCCAGCATTTT. It encodes CASSLRRSLEPQHF. This chain connects TRBV7-2 to TRBJ1-5; D remains unclear. Deletions cut 2 bases from V and 8 bases from J, with 13 bases between. The CDR3 is 14 amino acids. Germline values: CDR1 SGHTA, CDR2 FQGNSA. Supplemented by reference TRBV7-2 and TRBJ1-5, the full variable domain reads GAGVSQSPSNKVTEKGKDVELRCDPISGHTALYWYRQSLGQGLEFLIYFQGNSAPDKSGLPSDRFSAERTGGSVSTLTIQRTQQEDSAVYLCASSLRRSLEPQHFGDGTRLSIL.

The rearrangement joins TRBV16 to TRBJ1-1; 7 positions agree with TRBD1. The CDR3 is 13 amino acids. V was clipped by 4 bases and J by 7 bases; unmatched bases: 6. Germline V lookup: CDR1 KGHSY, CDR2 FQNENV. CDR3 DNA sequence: TGTGCCAGCAGCCCGACAGGGATTAGTGAAGCTTTCTTT. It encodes CASSPTGISEAFF.

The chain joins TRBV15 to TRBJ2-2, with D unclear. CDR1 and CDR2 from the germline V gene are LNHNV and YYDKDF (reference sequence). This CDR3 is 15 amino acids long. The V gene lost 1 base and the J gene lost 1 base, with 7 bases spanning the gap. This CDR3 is CATSRGGKNTGELFF. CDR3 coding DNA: TGTGCCACCAGCAGAGGGGGAAAGAACACCGGGGAGCTGTTTTTT.

The CDR3 DNA reads TGTGCCAGCAGACGTGCCGGGACACTAATGAACACTGAAGCTTTCTTT. This sequence encodes CASRRAGTLMNTEAFF. The J gene is TRBJ1-1, the V gene TRBV11-2, with D perhaps matching TRBD1 (6 bases). The V and J ends lost 6 bases and 0 bases respectively, with 17 bases between them. Germline loops: CDR1 SGHAT, CDR2 FQNNGV. The CDR3 extends over 16 amino acids.

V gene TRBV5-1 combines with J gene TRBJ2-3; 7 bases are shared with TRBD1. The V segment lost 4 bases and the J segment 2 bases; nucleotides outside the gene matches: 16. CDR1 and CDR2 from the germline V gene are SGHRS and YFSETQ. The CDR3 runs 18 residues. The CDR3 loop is CASSRTLGTETHTDTQYF. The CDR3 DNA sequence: TGCGCCAGCAGCCGTACTTTAGGGACAGAGACCCACACAGATACGCAGTATTTT.

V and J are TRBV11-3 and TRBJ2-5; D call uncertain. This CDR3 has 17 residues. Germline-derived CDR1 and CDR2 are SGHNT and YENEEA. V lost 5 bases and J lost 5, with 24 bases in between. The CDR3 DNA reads TGTGCCAGCAGCCCCATATTAAACCAAGGTGGGCTGGAGACCCAGTACTTC. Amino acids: CASSPILNQGGLETQYF.